The clone carrying this T cell receptor (beta chain) occurred many times. Its specificity is unknown. This CDR3 comprises 16 residues. The germline gives CDR1 SGHTA, CDR2 FQGTGA. J gave up 1 base and V 2 bases, and 5 bases lay outside the gene matches. TCR beta CDR3 sequences were amplified from RNA transcripts. The TCR CDR3 was amplified in a first-round RT-PCR using the HTBI primer set. Via MiXCR, TCRdb re-called the multiplex PCR reads, giving one row per CDR3 protein. The table includes about 160,000 distinct CDR3 sequences, 8% to 9.5% detected once. The data stem from a study of T cells in Graves' hyperthyroidism and ophthalmopathy. Findings and caveats of the study: Peripheral blood also featured most of the thyroid clonotypes expanded above 0.001. Model predictions of ophthalmopathy came a median around 6.5 months before onset.

The material sequenced was blood. The rearrangement joins TRBV7-3 to TRBJ1-1; 9 bases are shared with TRBD1. This sequence was found in a woman between 18 and 29 years old with Graves' hyperthyroidism that later progressed to Graves' ophthalmopathy. Written as DNA, the CDR3 is TGTGCCAGCAGCTTATCCGGGACAGGGACGAACACTGAAGCTTTCTTT. It yields the protein CASSLSGTGTNTEAFF.